These 17 T cell receptor beta chains were all obtained from the same sample, sequenced in a study of blood T cell repertoires in COVID-19. Produced via immunoSEQ multiplex PCR; TCRdb's table is partial and in-frame only. The sample holds 70,000 or so clones, more than 70% seen once. Sequencing was carried out using peripheral blood. The receptors come from a woman older than 75 with active or convalescent COVID-19.

A single count supports this clone. This sequence joins TRBV18 and TRBJ2-7; 12 bases fit TRBD2. Per the germline V gene, CDR1 is KGHSH and CDR2 is LQKENI. Trimming removed 6 bases from V and 4 bases from J; junction bases left unmatched: 7. The CDR3 covers 15 residues. As DNA, the CDR3 is TGTGCCAGCTCGGAAGCTAGCGGGGGGGTGTACGAGCAGTACTTC. Amino acids: CASSEASGGVYEQYF. Full variable domain (remainder filled in from reference TRBV18 and TRBJ2-7): NAGVMQNPRHLVRRRGQEARLRCSPMKGHSHVYWYRQLPEEGLKFMVYLQKENIIDESGMPKERFSAEFPKEGPSILRIQQVVRGDSAAYFCASSEASGGVYEQYFGPGTRLTVT.

The J gene is TRBJ1-6, the V gene TRBV5-1; D is ambiguous. V shed 0 bases and J shed 7 bases, with 11 bases lying between them. CDR1 and CDR2 (germline): SGHRS, YFSETQ. The CDR3 is made up of 15 amino acids. CDR3 protein: CASSLVGTRNSPLHF. The CDR3 DNA reads TGCGCCAGCAGCTTGGTAGGCACGAGGAATTCACCCCTCCACTTT.

The chain has TRBV3-1 (or the pseudogene TRBV3-2) and TRBJ2-1; tentatively, D is TRBD2 (5 bases). There are 14 residues in the CDR3. CDR1 is LGHDT, CDR2 YNNKEL, per germline (reference sequence). Deletions cut 4 bases from V and 1 base from J, with 8 bases between. The CDR3 DNA is TGTGCCAGCAGCCCCGGGATGTCCTACAATGAGCAGTTCTTC. It encodes CASSPGMSYNEQFF.

J is TRBJ1-2 and V is TRBV6-6, with D hard to call. There are 12 residues in the CDR3. CDR1 MNHNY and CDR2 SVGAGI come from the germline V gene (reference sequence). Trimming cost V 8 bases and J 5 bases, with 12 bases left between them. For the CDR3, the DNA is TGTGCCAGCTCCGGACTATTTTATGGCTACACCTTC. Translated, it gives CASSGLFYGYTF.

The gene calls are TRBV7-2 and TRBJ1-2; D is possibly TRBD1 (5 bases). Trimming cost V 3 bases and J 5 bases, with 22 bases left between them. CDR3 length: 17 residues. The germline V gene encodes CDR1 SGHTA and CDR2 FQGNSA. The CDR3 bases are TGTGCCAGCAGCTTTCATGGGGGAGGTTCTACCTTTTATGGCTACACCTTC. Its translation: CASSFHGGGSTFYGYTF.

This rearrangement joins TRBV11-3 to TRBJ2-1, with D hard to call. The CDR3 covers 11 residues. Germline lookup yields CDR1 SGHNT and CDR2 YENEEA. The germline V and J ends were trimmed by 2 bases and 8 bases, with 4 bases remaining between them. CDR3 DNA sequence: TGTGCCAGCAGCTTATATGATGAGCAGTTCTTC. Protein product: CASSLYDEQFF.

This clone was seen once. This rearrangement joins TRBV28 to TRBJ1-4; D is ambiguous. Trimming removed 8 bases at V and 5 bases at J, with 6 bases between. Per the germline V gene, CDR1 is MDHEN and CDR2 is SYDVKM. The CDR3 totals 11 residues. For the CDR3, the DNA is TGTGCCAGCGGGCTCAATGAAAAACTGTTTTTT. Translation gives CASGLNEKLFF. Based on the CDR3 plus reference TRBV28 and TRBJ1-4, the full variable domain is DVKVTQSSRYLVKRTGEKVFLECVQDMDHENMFWYRQDPGLGLRLIYFSYDVKMKEKGDIPEGYSVSREKKERFSLILESASTNQTSMYLCASGLNEKLFFGSGTQLSVL.

The chain links TRBV7-9 to TRBJ1-1, with D possibly TRBD1 on 6 matching bases. CDR1 is SEHNR, CDR2 FQNEAQ, per germline (reference sequence). Trimming took off 4 bases at V and 8 bases at J, with 11 bases between the two ends. The CDR3 extends over 12 amino acids. The CDR3: CASSSQGREAFF. The DNA for the CDR3 is TGTGCCAGCAGCTCTCAGGGGCGGGAAGCTTTCTTT.

The chain joins TRBV7-5 to TRBJ2-7; no DNA check was done on the table's D call, TRBD2. TRBV7-5 is assigned pseudogene status. CDR3 length: 16 residues. CDR3 region: CARSHGLAGAAYEQYF. DNA of the CDR3: TGTGCCAGAAGCCACGGACTAGCGGGCGCCGCCTACGAGCAGTACTTC.

The chain recombines TRBV4-3 with TRBJ2-7, with 8 bases aligning to TRBD2. This CDR3 is built from 16 residues. Germline V gene lookup returns CDR1 LGHNA and CDR2 YSLEER. The V segment lost 0 bases and the J segment 3 bases; nucleotides outside the gene matches: 7. The CDR3 DNA follows: TGCGCCAGCAGCCAAGATCACTCGGGGGGGCTCTACGAGCAGTACTTC. Translation: CASSQDHSGGLYEQYF.

The V gene is TRBV30, the J gene TRBJ2-3; TRBD2 is a possible D gene (5 bases). The CDR3 length is 13 residues. Germline V gene lookup returns CDR1 GTSNPN and CDR2 SVGIG (reference sequence). Trimming took off 8 bases at V and 3 bases at J, with 15 bases between the two ends. CDR3 in DNA: TGTGCCCGTAGCGCGATGGCGACAGATACGCAGTATTTT. Residues: CARSAMATDTQYF.

The chain couples TRBV5-1 to TRBJ1-3; D remains unclear. Germline CDR1 and CDR2: SGHRS and YFSETQ. This CDR3 spans 16 amino acids. Trimming pared 2 bases from V and 0 bases from J, leaving 12 bases between. CDR3 protein: CASSLLGPLSGNTIYF. CDR3 DNA sequence: TGCGCCAGCAGCTTATTGGGCCCTCTCTCTGGAAACACCATATATTTT. The full variable domain, rest sourced from reference TRBV5-1 and TRBJ1-3, is KAGVTQTPRYLIKTRGQQVTLSCSPISGHRSVSWYQQTPGQGLQFLFEYFSETQRNKGNFPGRFSGRQFSNSRSEMNVSTLELGDSALYLCASSLLGPLSGNTIYFGEGSWLTVV.

The CDR3 coding sequence is TGTGCCAGCTGCTTCTTGAGGAGCAATCAGCCCCAGCATTTT. It specifies CASCFLRSNQPQHF. This chain connects TRBV21-1 to TRBJ1-5. TRBV21-1 is deemed a pseudogene. The CDR3 has 14 amino acids.

The rearrangement uses TRBV10-3 and TRBJ2-5; TRBD1 matches 10 bases. This CDR3 spans 17 amino acids. V was clipped by 2 bases and J by 10 bases; unmatched bases: 16. Germline assignment: CDR1 ENHRY and CDR2 SYGVKD. The CDR3 DNA sequence: TGTGCCATCAGTGAGGGAGAGACAGGGGGCGCGAAAAATATCCAGTACTTC. Translated: CAISEGETGGAKNIQYF.

V is TRBV7-2 and J is TRBJ1-3; D uncertain. Trimming shortened V by 2 bases and J by 4 bases, and 9 bases separated the two germline ends. Germline V gene sequence: CDR1 SGHTA, CDR2 FQGNSA. The CDR3 covers 14 residues. The CDR3 region has the DNA TGTGCCAGCAGCTTACGAGGGCGCGGAAACACCATATATTTT. Protein sequence: CASSLRGRGNTIYF.

In its sample, this clone was seen a few times. V is TRBV29-1 and J is TRBJ1-6; possibly TRBD1 for D (6 bases). This CDR3 comprises 13 residues. The V and J ends lost 7 bases and 5 bases respectively, with 12 bases between them. Germline CDR1 SQVTM, CDR2 ANQGSEA. The CDR3 DNA reads as TGCAGCGCAGGAGGGGGGGATAATTCACCCCTCCACTTT. Translating it yields CSAGGGDNSPLHF.

The genes are TRBV4-3 and TRBJ1-6; a weak D match, TRBD1 (6 bases). V dropped 2 bases and J dropped 6 bases, with 11 bases sitting between them. The CDR3 runs to 15 residues. CDR1 is LGHNA and CDR2 is YSLEER in the germline V gene. This chain's CDR3 is CASSQTTDSNSPLHF. The CDR3 nucleotides read TGCGCCAGCAGCCAAACAACGGACAGTAATTCACCCCTCCACTTT.